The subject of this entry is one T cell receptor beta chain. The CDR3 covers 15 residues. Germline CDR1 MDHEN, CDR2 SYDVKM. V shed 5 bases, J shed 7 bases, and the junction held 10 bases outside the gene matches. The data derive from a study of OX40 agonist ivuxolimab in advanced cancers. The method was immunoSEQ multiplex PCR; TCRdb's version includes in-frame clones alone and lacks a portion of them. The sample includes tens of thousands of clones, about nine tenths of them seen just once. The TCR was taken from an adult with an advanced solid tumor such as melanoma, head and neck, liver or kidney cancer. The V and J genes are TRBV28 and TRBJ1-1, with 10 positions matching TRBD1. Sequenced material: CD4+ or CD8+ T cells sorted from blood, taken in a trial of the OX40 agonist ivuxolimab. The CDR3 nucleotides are TGTGCCAGCAGTCATCCCGTGGACAGGGGGAATGAAGCTTTCTTT. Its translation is CASSHPVDRGNEAFF.